The T cell receptor (beta chain) under discussion was sequenced for a study of blood T cell repertoires in COVID-19. Libraries were prepared by immunoSEQ multiplex PCR; TCRdb keeps only in-frame clonotypes and omits some of them. The sample shows some 300,000 clones, about nine tenths of them seen only once. Specimen: peripheral blood. The source of this sequence is a man aged 18 to 29 with active or convalescent COVID-19.

The CDR3 here is CASSLAVTATEAFF. Here the CDR3 DNA reads TGTGCCAGCAGTTTAGCGGTGACAGCCACCGAAGCTTTCTTT. The rearrangement links TRBV27 to TRBJ1-1; D is possibly TRBD1 (5 bases). Per the germline V gene, CDR1 is MNHEY and CDR2 is SMNVEV (reference sequence). V lost 2 bases to trimming and J lost 8 bases, with 15 bases between them. The length of the CDR3 is 14 residues.